The present entry profiles one TCR beta chain with its context. Its antigen is not identified. These data originate in a study of OX40 agonist ivuxolimab in advanced cancers. Study context: Patients in the trial were receiving intravenous ivuxolimab every 2 weeks, at doses of 0.01 to 10 mg/kg.

TCRdb keeps only in-frame clones here, not all; method: immunoSEQ multiplex PCR. The data show 60,000 to 75,000 clones, with approximately 91% seen just once and 4% to 4.5% held by the top ten. CDR3 length: 15 residues. The V and J ends lost 8 bases and 4 bases, in that order; junction bases with no gene match: 9. CDR1 SQVTM and CDR2 ANQGSEA come from the germline V gene. Study outcomes and limitations: The CD4+ and CD8+ T cells in the blood had expanded clonally by week 6 at 0.1 to 3.0 mg/kg. Averaged across samples, CD8+ T cells carried more expanded clones than CD4+ did.

This sample comprised CD4+ or CD8+ T cells sorted from blood, obtained in a trial of the OX40 agonist ivuxolimab. The origin of this receptor is an adult with an advanced solid tumor such as melanoma, head and neck, liver or kidney cancer. V and J are TRBV29-1 and TRBJ2-2; 11 bases map to TRBD1. This chain's CDR3 is CSIGTGGSGTGELFF. Written as DNA, the CDR3 is TGCAGCATCGGGACAGGGGGTTCGGGCACCGGGGAGCTGTTTTTT.